Listed below are T cell receptor beta chains from one sample, sequenced in a study of CD8 T cells in ankylosing spondylitis. TCRdb reanalysed the 5' RACE reads using MiXCR and keeps one entry per CDR3 protein. Among 150,000 to 200,000 distinct CDR3 sequences listed, around 10% were seen once. Sequences were obtained from blood, either unsorted or a sorted T cell fraction (not recorded which). The receptors originated from a male donor with ankylosing spondylitis or in good health (not recorded which). Each CDR3 is given with its conserved first and last residue. The D gene is left open where the match is weak. The size field is filled for only some rows; it gives once, few, many or a size class.

D gene	clone size	V gene	J gene	CDR3 protein	CDR3 DNA
-	-	TRBV6-2/TRBV6-3	TRBJ2-1	CASTKLSAGGVYNEQFF	TGTGCCAGCACCAAACTCTCGGCAGGGGGGGTCTACAATGAGCAGTTCTTC
TRBD1	many	TRBV5-1	TRBJ2-7	CASSFNRGSHEQYF	TGCGCCAGCAGCTTTAACAGGGGCTCCCACGAGCAGTACTTC
-	few	TRBV7-2	TRBJ1-5	CASSLGGQQPQHF	TGTGCCAGCAGCTTAGGGGGGCAGCAGCCCCAGCATTTT
-	many	TRBV5-1	TRBJ2-7	CASSLGTPVTYEQYF	TGCGCCAGCAGCTTGGGGACACCGGTGACCTACGAGCAGTACTTC
TRBD1	-	TRBV3-1	TRBJ2-7	CASSQETGDPIYEQYF	TGTGCCAGCAGCCAAGAGACAGGGGACCCTATCTACGAGCAGTACTTC
-	many	TRBV12-3/TRBV12-4	TRBJ1-4	CASSLTRNEKLFF	TGTGCCAGCAGCCTGACAAGGAATGAAAAACTGTTTTTT
-	many	TRBV20-1	TRBJ2-1	CSAGDAARRGNEQFF	TGCAGTGCTGGAGATGCCGCCCGTCGGGGCAATGAGCAGTTCTTC
-	many	TRBV7-8	TRBJ1-4	CASSRVLGEKLFF	TGTGCCAGCAGCCGAGTTCTCGGGGAAAAACTGTTTTTT
-	many	TRBV3-1	TRBJ2-5	CASSQGTETQYF	TGTGCCAGCAGCCAAGGTACAGAGACCCAGTACTTC
-	many	TRBV3-1	TRBJ2-3	CASSHAGATDTQYF	TGTGCCAGCAGCCACGCCGGGGCCACAGATACGCAGTATTTT
-	-	TRBV7-9	TRBJ2-7	CASSAVDYEQYF	TGTGCCAGCAGCGCCGTCGACTACGAGCAGTACTTC
TRBD1	many	TRBV6-1	TRBJ1-6	CASRPDRASPLHF	TGTGCCAGCAGGCCCGACAGGGCTTCACCCCTCCACTTT
-	few	TRBV7-8	TRBJ2-3	CASSLGDFPRDTQYF	TGTGCCAGCAGCCTCGGGGACTTCCCCCGAGATACGCAGTATTTT
-	many	TRBV5-1	TRBJ1-1	CASRETALMNTEAFF	TGCGCCAGCAGAGAGACAGCACTTATGAACACTGAAGCTTTCTTT
-	few	TRBV20-1	TRBJ1-2	CSARQLNRERYGYTF	TGCAGTGCTAGGCAACTCAACAGGGAGCGGTATGGCTACACCTTC
-	many	TRBV20-1	TRBJ1-2	CSARDRGTGGYTF	TGCAGTGCTAGAGACAGGGGTACGGGTGGCTACACCTTC
TRBD2	many	TRBV7-8	TRBJ2-1	CASSLAGLENNEQFF	TGTGCCAGCAGCTTAGCGGGACTAGAAAACAATGAGCAGTTCTTC
TRBD1	many	TRBV20-1	TRBJ1-1	CSAIQQGSTEAFF	TGCAGTGCTATTCAACAGGGGAGCACTGAAGCTTTCTTT
-	many	TRBV12-3/TRBV12-4	TRBJ2-1	CASSLIGIRGDNEQFF	TGTGCCAGCAGTTTAATCGGCATCAGGGGTGACAATGAGCAGTTCTTC
TRBD2	few	TRBV11-1	TRBJ2-3	CASSLAPDSGRFGSTDTQYF	TGTGCCAGCAGCTTAGCGCCGGATAGCGGGAGGTTCGGGAGCACAGATACGCAGTATTTT
-	-	TRBV2	TRBJ2-5	CASSPPGGGRGTQYF	TGTGCCAGCAGCCCACCAGGGGGAGGGCGCGGGACCCAGTACTTC
TRBD1	many	TRBV7-8	TRBJ1-1	CASEQGAGTEAFF	TGTGCCAGCGAACAGGGGGCCGGTACTGAAGCTTTCTTT
-	-	TRBV20-1	TRBJ2-5	CSARDQAEVGETQYF	TGCAGTGCTAGAGATCAGGCGGAGGTGGGAGAGACCCAGTACTTC
-	many	TRBV10-2	TRBJ2-1	CASRGVNNEQFF	TGCGCCAGCAGGGGGGTCAACAATGAGCAGTTCTTC
TRBD1	many	TRBV16	TRBJ1-5	CASSPSGTGIYPQHF	TGTGCCAGCAGCCCTTCCGGGACAGGGATCTATCCCCAGCATTTT
-	few	TRBV7-2	TRBJ1-3	CASSAIRDTLVHTIYF	TGTGCCAGCAGCGCCATCCGGGACACGCTGGTACACACCATATATTTT
-	many	TRBV5-1	TRBJ1-1	CASSQTGILNTEAFF	TGCGCCAGCAGCCAAACCGGGATCCTGAACACTGAAGCTTTCTTT
-	-	TRBV5-1	TRBJ1-2	CASSFRDSPYGYTF	TGCGCCAGCAGCTTTCGGGACTCTCCCTATGGCTACACCTTC
TRBD1	many	TRBV5-1	TRBJ2-1	CASSYGTGPYNEQFF	TGCGCCAGCAGTTACGGGACAGGACCCTACAATGAGCAGTTCTTC
TRBD1	-	TRBV7-9	TRBJ1-1	CASSQGGTREGAFF	TGTGCCAGCAGCCAGGGGGGGACCCGAGAAGGGGCTTTCTTT
TRBD2	many	TRBV24-1	TRBJ2-1	CATRGSGDLNEQFF	TGTGCCACCAGGGGTAGCGGGGATCTAAATGAGCAGTTCTTC
TRBD2	many	TRBV12-3/TRBV12-4	TRBJ2-1	CASSLGTSGRRSYNEQFF	TGTGCCAGCAGCCTTGGGACTAGCGGGAGGAGGTCCTACAATGAGCAGTTCTTC
-	many	TRBV24-1	TRBJ2-1	CATSSGGHEQFF	TGTGCCACCAGCAGTGGGGGGCATGAGCAGTTCTTC
TRBD1	-	TRBV5-6	TRBJ1-6	CASSLGGQGDSPLHF	TGTGCCAGCAGCTTGGGCGGACAGGGTGATTCACCCCTCCACTTT
-	-	TRBV18	TRBJ2-5	CASSPGGVETQYF	TGTGCCAGCTCACCAGGGGGCGTAGAGACCCAGTACTTC
TRBD1	many	TRBV12-3/TRBV12-4	TRBJ2-1	CASRTGGVFDEQFF	TGTGCCAGCAGGACAGGGGGCGTCTTCGATGAGCAGTTCTTC
-	many	TRBV11-2	TRBJ2-1	CASSSLGGAIGEQFF	TGTGCCAGCAGCTCCCTAGGAGGGGCGATCGGTGAGCAGTTCTTC
TRBD2	few	TRBV7-2	TRBJ2-5	CASSPNLGGTETQYF	TGTGCCAGCAGCCCCAACCTCGGGGGGACGGAGACCCAGTACTTC
TRBD1	-	TRBV7-2	TRBJ1-1	CASSSMTGEAFF	TGTGCCAGCAGCTCAATGACAGGGGAAGCTTTCTTT
TRBD1	many	TRBV29-1	TRBJ2-7	CSVRTGAYEQYF	TGCAGCGTACGGACAGGGGCCTACGAGCAGTACTTC
-	-	TRBV7-2	TRBJ2-3	CVSSRRVADTQYF	TGTGTCAGCAGCCGCAGAGTCGCAGATACGCAGTATTTT
-	many	TRBV5-1	TRBJ1-1	CASSSTNTEAFF	TGCGCCAGCAGCTCCACGAACACTGAAGCTTTCTTT
-	few	TRBV7-2	TRBJ2-5	CASSPLLGGKETQYF	TGTGCCAGCAGTCCACTTCTCGGGGGAAAGGAGACCCAGTACTTC
TRBD1	-	TRBV29-1	TRBJ1-1	CSVAYRGARTEVFF	TGCAGCGTTGCTTACAGGGGGGCTCGCACTGAAGTTTTCTTT
TRBD1	few	TRBV20-1	TRBJ2-5	CSASGTGQETQYF	TGCAGTGCTAGTGGGACAGGGCAAGAGACCCAGTACTTC
TRBD1	many	TRBV24-1	TRBJ2-5	CATSDSGQSQETQYF	TGTGCCACCAGTGATTCGGGACAGTCCCAAGAGACCCAGTACTTC
-	many	TRBV5-1	TRBJ1-6	CASSLVGQSSYNSPLHF	TGCGCCAGCAGCTTGGTAGGACAGAGCTCCTATAATTCACCCCTCCACTTT
-	-	TRBV2	TRBJ1-5	CASRDSVYGNQPQHF	TGTGCCAGCAGGGACAGTGTATACGGCAATCAGCCCCAGCATTTT
-	many	TRBV21-1	TRBJ1-5	CASSKLGTDSNQPQHF	TGTGCCAGCAGCAAACTAGGGACGGATAGCAATCAGCCCCAGCATTTT
TRBD2	many	TRBV4-2	TRBJ2-1	CASSQVGVAGGRNEQFF	TGTGCCAGCAGCCAAGTAGGGGTAGCGGGGGGGCGGAATGAGCAGTTCTTC
-	-	TRBV25-1	TRBJ2-7	CASSSTREVSYEQYF	TGTGCCAGCAGTTCAACCAGGGAAGTCTCCTACGAGCAGTACTTC
-	many	TRBV12-3/TRBV12-4	TRBJ1-2	CASRDRTDGYTF	TGTGCCAGCAGAGACAGGACGGATGGCTACACCTTC